These 10 T cell receptor beta chains share one sample of origin, sequenced in a study of T cell responses to AZD1222 COVID-19 vaccine. Sequencing used immunoSEQ multiplex PCR; TCRdb keeps in-frame clones, though not all of them. The top ten clones hold about 4.8% of a sample with about 140,000 clones, about 89% of them seen once. The material was peripheral blood, obtained on day 0 of AZD1222 vaccination. The origin of the receptors is an adult in good health.

The chain has TRBV10-2 and TRBJ2-3; 8 bases map to TRBD2. This CDR3 spans 14 amino acids. The V segment lost 4 bases and the J segment 1 base; nucleotides outside the gene matches: 1. The germline V gene has CDR1 WSHSY and CDR2 SAAADI. The CDR3 nucleotides read TGCGCCAGCAGTGTTAGCGGGGGCACAGATACGCAGTATTTT. It codes for CASSVSGGTDTQYF.

The rearrangement links TRBV5-1 to TRBJ1-5, with 9 positions matching TRBD1. Trimming removed 5 bases from V and 1 base from J; junction bases left unmatched: 4. Germline assignment: CDR1 SGHRS and CDR2 YFSETQ. The CDR3 sequence is 15 residues long. The CDR3 DNA is TGCGCCAGCAGGCGGGGGACAGGGAGCAATCAGCCCCAGCATTTT. It translates to CASRRGTGSNQPQHF.

The chain uses TRBV3-1 (or the pseudogene TRBV3-2) and TRBJ1-1, with D uncertain. CDR1 and CDR2 from the germline V gene are LGHDT and YNNKEL (reference sequence). Trimming shortened V by 0 bases and J by 10 bases, and 12 bases separated the two germline ends. The length of the CDR3 is 13 residues. CDR3 residues: CASSQDLGSRAFF. The CDR3 DNA follows: TGTGCCAGCAGCCAAGATCTTGGATCTCGAGCTTTCTTT.

This chain links TRBV2 with TRBJ1-1; no reliable D call. The germline CDR1 and CDR2 sequences are SNHLY and FYNNEI. The CDR3 covers 14 residues. V was pared by 6 bases and J by 2 bases, with 13 bases between. The CDR3 spells CASRSEIENTEAFF. DNA of the CDR3: TGTGCCAGCAGATCAGAGATAGAAAACACTGAAGCTTTCTTT.

This clone has only one observation. The CDR3 sequence is CASSLVGAYNEQFF. In DNA, the CDR3 is TGTGCCAGCAGCTTAGTCGGGGCCTACAATGAGCAGTTCTTC. The chain employs TRBV7-3 and TRBJ2-1; D is perhaps TRBD2 (5 bases). With 2 bases removed from V and 2 bases from J, the gap between germline ends came to 7 bases. The CDR3 spans 14 residues. The germline CDR1 and CDR2 sequences are SGHTA and FQGTGA.

The chain carries TRBV29-1 and TRBJ2-7; no clear D gene. V dropped 4 bases and J dropped 0 bases, with 7 bases sitting between them. Germline V gene sequence: CDR1 SQVTM, CDR2 ANQGSEA. The CDR3 length is 12 residues. The chain's CDR3 is CSVVGSSYEQYF. In DNA form, the CDR3 reads TGCAGCGTTGTTGGAAGCTCCTACGAGCAGTACTTC.

Regarding this clone: A read error may produce the germline difference seen at one junction end. The chain employs TRBV19 and TRBJ2-1, with 8 bases fitting TRBD1. This CDR3 spans 15 amino acids. CDR1 LNHDA and CDR2 SQIVND come from the germline V gene (reference sequence). In DNA, the CDR3 is TGTGCCAGTAGTGTAGACAGGGGAAGGAACAATGAGCAGTTCTTC. It translates to CASSVDRGRNNEQFF.

V and J are TRBV6-1 and TRBJ2-3; the D call may be TRBD1 or TRBD2 (5 bases each). The V end lost 3 bases, the J end lost 2 bases, and 9 bases lay between the germline ends. Looked up from germline, CDR1 is MNHNS and CDR2 is SASEGT. CDR3 length: 14 amino acids. The CDR3 loop is CASSEGDDTDTQYF. CDR3 sequence (DNA): TGTGCCAGCAGTGAGGGGGATGACACAGATACGCAGTATTTT.

This sequence joins TRBV7-6 and TRBJ1-1; 7 bases are a match to TRBD1. The CDR3 loop spans 16 amino acids. Germline V gene data show CDR1 as SGHVS and CDR2 as FNYEAQ. The V segment lost 3 bases and the J segment 1 base; nucleotides outside the gene matches: 8. The CDR3 reads CASSLWDSGGNTEAFF. The CDR3 DNA sequence: TGTGCCAGCAGCTTGTGGGACAGTGGGGGGAACACTGAAGCTTTCTTT.

A word on this clone: A junction boundary mismatches the germline segment, possibly from a read error. V and J are TRBV5-1 and TRBJ1-3, with D possibly matching TRBD1 (6 bases). CDR3 length: 16 amino acids. Looked up from germline, CDR1 is SGHRS and CDR2 is YFSETQ. The CDR3 DNA reads as TGCGCCAGCAGGTTGGAGGGGGAAGGCTCTGGAAACACCATATATTTT. It encodes CASRLEGEGSGNTIYF.